This is a list of T cell receptor beta chains from one sample in a study of T cells in localized non-small cell lung cancer. Here immunoSEQ multiplex PCR was the method, and the copy in TCRdb shows in-frame clones only, minus some. The repertoire holds some 29,000 clones, roughly 90% seen once, with 2.5% to 3% in the top ten. This specimen was peripheral blood, taken before any cancer treatment. The receptors here all came from a woman between 18 and 50 years old with stage I lung adenocarcinoma. Each CDR3 is given with its conserved first and last residue. The D gene is left open where the match is weak. The size entry is marked missing in some rows and otherwise reads once, few, many or a size class.

cdr3_nt: TGCGCCAGCAGCCCAGGACGAACGAACACCGGGGAGCTGTTTTTT
cdr3_aa: CASSPGRTNTGELFF
j_call: TRBJ2-2
d_call: NA
clone_size: NA
v_call: TRBV5-1
cdr3_length: 15

cdr3_nt: TGTGCCACCAGCAGAGGTCTTACACTAGCGCAAGAAGCAGATACGCAGTATTTT
cdr3_aa: CATSRGLTLAQEADTQYF
j_call: TRBJ2-3
d_call: TRBD2
clone_size: NA
v_call: TRBV15
cdr3_length: 18

cdr3_nt: TGCGCCAGCAGCCGGGGGGTGCCCGGCAATCAGCCCCAGCATTTT
cdr3_aa: CASSRGVPGNQPQHF
j_call: TRBJ1-5
d_call: NA
clone_size: few
v_call: TRBV4-1
cdr3_length: 15

cdr3_nt: TGTGCCATCAGAGCCGGGACGGTCTCCTACGAGCAGTACTTC
cdr3_aa: CAIRAGTVSYEQYF
j_call: TRBJ2-7
d_call: NA
clone_size: NA
v_call: TRBV10-3
cdr3_length: 14

cdr3_nt: TGTGCCAGCTCACCGACCGGGGACAGCGGCCGTTACGAGCAGTACTTC
cdr3_aa: CASSPTGDSGRYEQYF
j_call: TRBJ2-7
d_call: TRBD1
clone_size: NA
v_call: TRBV18
cdr3_length: 16

cdr3_nt: TGTGCCAGCAGCTTAGGGCGGGGCTACGAGCAGTACTTC
cdr3_aa: CASSLGRGYEQYF
j_call: TRBJ2-7
d_call: NA
clone_size: NA
v_call: TRBV11-2
cdr3_length: 13

cdr3_nt: TGTGCCAGTAGTCCAATCCGGACAGAGGGAACAGATACGCAGTATTTT
cdr3_aa: CASSPIRTEGTDTQYF
j_call: TRBJ2-3
d_call: NA
clone_size: NA
v_call: TRBV19
cdr3_length: 16

cdr3_nt: TGTGCCAGTAGTATTTCTGGAAGGGGCTGGAACACTGAAGCTTTCTTT
cdr3_aa: CASSISGRGWNTEAFF
j_call: TRBJ1-1
d_call: NA
clone_size: NA
v_call: TRBV19
cdr3_length: 16

cdr3_nt: TGTGCCAGCAGCTCGGGACAGGGCTACGAGCAGTACTTC
cdr3_aa: CASSSGQGYEQYF
j_call: TRBJ2-7
d_call: TRBD1
clone_size: NA
v_call: TRBV5-4
cdr3_length: 13

cdr3_nt: TGCGCCAGCAGATCACTGGGGGGCGGGAGGGACAATGAGCAGTTCTTC
cdr3_aa: CASRSLGGGRDNEQFF
j_call: TRBJ2-1
d_call: TRBD2
clone_size: NA
v_call: TRBV5-1
cdr3_length: 16

cdr3_nt: TGTGCCAGCACTACCCCAGGGAGAAACGAGCAGTACTTC
cdr3_aa: CASTTPGRNEQYF
j_call: TRBJ2-7
d_call: NA
clone_size: NA
v_call: TRBV7-2
cdr3_length: 13

cdr3_nt: TGTGCCAGCACCCGGGAGAGTACAGGCACAGATACGCAGTATTTT
cdr3_aa: CASTRESTGTDTQYF
j_call: TRBJ2-3
d_call: NA
clone_size: NA
v_call: TRBV2
cdr3_length: 15

cdr3_nt: TGTGCCAGCAGTTTATCGGGGGTTGGAGGGATGGAGACCCAGTACTTC
cdr3_aa: CASSLSGVGGMETQYF
j_call: TRBJ2-5
d_call: NA
clone_size: NA
v_call: TRBV27
cdr3_length: 16

cdr3_nt: TGTGCCAGCAGCTTACCCGAGACAGGGGGCACAGATACGCAGTATTTT
cdr3_aa: CASSLPETGGTDTQYF
j_call: TRBJ2-3
d_call: TRBD1
clone_size: NA
v_call: TRBV7-3
cdr3_length: 16

cdr3_nt: TGTGCCAGCAGTGAAAGCGGATCCTCTTCTGAAGCTTTCTTT
cdr3_aa: CASSESGSSSEAFF
j_call: TRBJ1-1
d_call: NA
clone_size: NA
v_call: TRBV6-4
cdr3_length: 14

cdr3_nt: TGTGCCAGTAAGTTGGCATCGTGGACAGATACGCAGTATTTT
cdr3_aa: CASKLASWTDTQYF
j_call: TRBJ2-3
d_call: NA
clone_size: NA
v_call: TRBV19
cdr3_length: 14

cdr3_nt: TGTGCCAGCAGCTTAGAAAGTAGGGACAATGAGCAGTTCTTC
cdr3_aa: CASSLESRDNEQFF
j_call: TRBJ2-1
d_call: NA
clone_size: NA
v_call: TRBV7-9
cdr3_length: 14

cdr3_nt: TGTGCCAGCAGCTTAGAAGGTCAGGGGAACACTGAAGCTTTCTTT
cdr3_aa: CASSLEGQGNTEAFF
j_call: TRBJ1-1
d_call: NA
clone_size: NA
v_call: TRBV7-6
cdr3_length: 15

cdr3_nt: TGTGCCAGCAGCGTAGCTTGGGCGGCGAATGAGCAGTTCTTC
cdr3_aa: CASSVAWAANEQFF
j_call: TRBJ2-1
d_call: NA
clone_size: NA
v_call: TRBV9
cdr3_length: 14

cdr3_nt: TGTGCCAGCAGCTACGGGGGCATCACTGAAGCTTTCTTT
cdr3_aa: CASSYGGITEAFF
j_call: TRBJ1-1
d_call: NA
clone_size: NA
v_call: TRBV7-6
cdr3_length: 13

cdr3_nt: TGTGCCAGTATTGGACTAGAGTCAGATACGCAGTATTTT
cdr3_aa: CASIGLESDTQYF
j_call: TRBJ2-3
d_call: TRBD2
clone_size: NA
v_call: TRBV19
cdr3_length: 13

cdr3_nt: TGTGCCACCAGCAGAGATCAACTTAACTATGGCTACACCTTC
cdr3_aa: CATSRDQLNYGYTF
j_call: TRBJ1-2
d_call: NA
clone_size: NA
v_call: TRBV15
cdr3_length: 14

cdr3_nt: TGTGCCAGCAGCTTGATGCTCCCGGGAGAAAAACTGTTTTTT
cdr3_aa: CASSLMLPGEKLFF
j_call: TRBJ1-4
d_call: NA
clone_size: NA
v_call: TRBV5-8
cdr3_length: 14

cdr3_nt: TGTGCCAGCAGCTTGTGGGACAGCTTAATTGAAGCTTTCTTT
cdr3_aa: CASSLWDSLIEAFF
j_call: TRBJ1-1
d_call: TRBD1
clone_size: NA
v_call: TRBV5-6
cdr3_length: 14

cdr3_nt: TGCGCCAGCAGCAAGACGTGGCAATCTCGGGGGAATGAGCAGTTCTTC
cdr3_aa: CASSKTWQSRGNEQFF
j_call: TRBJ2-1
d_call: NA
clone_size: NA
v_call: TRBV4-1
cdr3_length: 16

cdr3_nt: TGTGCCAGCAGCTTGGGGGGCCCTGAAGCTTTCTTT
cdr3_aa: CASSLGGPEAFF
j_call: TRBJ1-1
d_call: NA
clone_size: NA
v_call: TRBV5-4
cdr3_length: 12

cdr3_nt: TGTGCCAGCAGGTCAGGGGGCCTCATGTACGAGCAGTACTTC
cdr3_aa: CASRSGGLMYEQYF
j_call: TRBJ2-7
d_call: TRBD1
clone_size: NA
v_call: TRBV2
cdr3_length: 14

cdr3_nt: TGTGCCAGCAGCTTAGGTGGAAACGAGCAGTACTTC
cdr3_aa: CASSLGGNEQYF
j_call: TRBJ2-7
d_call: NA
clone_size: NA
v_call: TRBV11-2
cdr3_length: 12

cdr3_nt: TGTGCCAGCACTTCAGAGAACACCGGGGAGCTGTTTTTT
cdr3_aa: CASTSENTGELFF
j_call: TRBJ2-2
d_call: NA
clone_size: NA
v_call: TRBV27
cdr3_length: 13

cdr3_nt: TGCAGCGTTTGGGCGGACGCACAAGAGACCCAGTACTTC
cdr3_aa: CSVWADAQETQYF
j_call: TRBJ2-5
d_call: NA
clone_size: NA
v_call: TRBV29-1
cdr3_length: 13

cdr3_nt: TGTGCCAGCAGCCTCGGTTCTATGAACACTGAAGCTTTCTTT
cdr3_aa: CASSLGSMNTEAFF
j_call: TRBJ1-1
d_call: NA
clone_size: NA
v_call: TRBV7-8
cdr3_length: 14

cdr3_nt: TGTGCCAGCCTCCGGGACAGGGTTGGCAATGAGCAGTTCTTC
cdr3_aa: CASLRDRVGNEQFF
j_call: TRBJ2-1
d_call: TRBD1
clone_size: NA
v_call: TRBV28
cdr3_length: 14

cdr3_nt: TGTGCCAGCAAGACCAGGGGCGTTTTTCAGCCCCAGCATTTT
cdr3_aa: CASKTRGVFQPQHF
j_call: TRBJ1-5
d_call: NA
clone_size: NA
v_call: TRBV6-6
cdr3_length: 14

cdr3_nt: TGTGCCAGCAGTGCAACTAATGAAAAACTGTTTTTT
cdr3_aa: CASSATNEKLFF
j_call: TRBJ1-4
d_call: NA
clone_size: few
v_call: TRBV6-1
cdr3_length: 12

cdr3_nt: TGTGCCAGCAGTTACGACAGGGGGCACGAGCAGTACTTC
cdr3_aa: CASSYDRGHEQYF
j_call: TRBJ2-7
d_call: TRBD1
clone_size: NA
v_call: TRBV6-5
cdr3_length: 13

cdr3_nt: TGTGCCAGCAGCCTACGACCTATTACTGAAGAGACCCAGTACTTC
cdr3_aa: CASSLRPITEETQYF
j_call: TRBJ2-5
d_call: NA
clone_size: NA
v_call: TRBV7-8
cdr3_length: 15

cdr3_nt: TGTGCCAGCAGCCAAGCGGGTACGGGAGCTTTCTTT
cdr3_aa: CASSQAGTGAFF
j_call: TRBJ1-1
d_call: NA
clone_size: few
v_call: TRBV14
cdr3_length: 12

cdr3_nt: TGTGCCAGCAGTTTAAGGGGGACTACCACCTACGAGCAGTACTTC
cdr3_aa: CASSLRGTTTYEQYF
j_call: TRBJ2-7
d_call: NA
clone_size: NA
v_call: TRBV27
cdr3_length: 15

cdr3_nt: TGTGCCAGCAGCATAGGACCGGGCTACGAGCAGTACTTC
cdr3_aa: CASSIGPGYEQYF
j_call: TRBJ2-7
d_call: NA
clone_size: NA
v_call: TRBV9
cdr3_length: 13

cdr3_nt: TGTGCCAGCAGCCGGGACGGATACTATGGCTACACCTTC
cdr3_aa: CASSRDGYYGYTF
j_call: TRBJ1-2
d_call: NA
clone_size: few
v_call: TRBV7-9
cdr3_length: 13

cdr3_nt: TGTGCCAGCAGTTTGGACGTACGGGATGGCTACACCTTC
cdr3_aa: CASSLDVRDGYTF
j_call: TRBJ1-2
d_call: NA
clone_size: NA
v_call: TRBV28
cdr3_length: 13

cdr3_nt: TGTGCCAGCAGCTTGATGCATGGCTACACCTTC
cdr3_aa: CASSLMHGYTF
j_call: TRBJ1-2
d_call: NA
clone_size: NA
v_call: TRBV5-6
cdr3_length: 11

cdr3_nt: TGCAGCGTCGGACAGCTGGCGGTGACGGGCAAAAACATTCAGTACTTC
cdr3_aa: CSVGQLAVTGKNIQYF
j_call: TRBJ2-4
d_call: NA
clone_size: NA
v_call: TRBV29-1
cdr3_length: 16

cdr3_nt: TGTGCCAGCAGCCAGGTGGCTCTCCTGCTGTTTTTT
cdr3_aa: CASSQVALLLFF
j_call: TRBJ2-2
d_call: NA
clone_size: NA
v_call: TRBV11-3
cdr3_length: 12